Following are 31 T cell receptor beta chains from one sample sequenced in a study of shared clonotypes between healthy human individuals. Cells designated naive CD8 were CD45RO-negative and were positively selected for CCR7, with terminally differentiated effector memory CD45RA+ cells excluded. The table came from immunoSEQ multiplex PCR; TCRdb's copy has only in-frame clones and leaves some out. The repertoire holds 1.5 million to 2.5 million clones, with over 85% as singletons. Sequencing input: naive CD8+ T cells sorted from blood. These receptors came from a man younger than 30 in good health.

The V gene is TRBV5-4, the J gene TRBJ2-7, with 9 bases aligning to TRBD1. Trimming cost V 1 base and J 6 bases; bases outside gene matches: 5. Germline CDR1 is SGHNT and CDR2 is YYREEE (reference sequence). The length of the CDR3 is 14 residues. The DNA for the CDR3 is TGTGCCAGCAGCTTGTTGACAGGGGGATTCGAGCAGTACTTC. Its protein product is CASSLLTGGFEQYF.

The chain joins TRBV7-9 to TRBJ2-7; D unclear. Germline loops: CDR1 SEHNR, CDR2 FQNEAQ (reference sequence). CDR3 length: 15 residues. The V gene lost 5 bases and the J gene lost 2 bases, with 16 bases spanning the gap. The DNA of the CDR3 is TGTGCCAGCAGCCCGCAGGTCGTTAGCCCCTACGAGCAGTACTTC. Translated: CASSPQVVSPYEQYF.

V and J are TRBV7-9 and TRBJ2-7; the match to TRBD2 covers 13 bases. This CDR3 is built from 18 residues. Germline CDR1 and CDR2: SEHNR and FQNEAQ (reference sequence). The J segment lost 0 bases and the V segment lost 8 bases, leaving 13 bases of the junction unmatched. The CDR3 is CASFAGTSGIKASYEQYF. As DNA, the CDR3 is TGTGCCAGCTTCGCCGGGACTAGCGGGATAAAAGCCTCCTACGAGCAGTACTTC.

This chain connects TRBV7-2 to TRBJ1-4, with D tentatively TRBD1 (6 bases). The V and J ends lost 5 bases and 0 bases respectively, with 16 bases between them. The CDR3 has 17 amino acids. Germline CDR1 reads SGHTA; CDR2 reads FQGNSA. The DNA of the CDR3 is TGTGCCAGCAGCCTTCCGGACAGCCCATCAACTAATGAAAAACTGTTTTTT. This sequence encodes CASSLPDSPSTNEKLFF.

The count of this clone is one. The chain combines TRBV10-3 with TRBJ2-7; D is ambiguous. Germline V CDR1 and CDR2: ENHRY, SYGVKD. The CDR3 loop spans 16 amino acids. Trimming shortened V by 3 bases and J by 2 bases, and 17 bases separated the two germline ends. CDR3 sequence: CAISDPDPSKAYEQYF. For the CDR3, the DNA is TGTGCCATCAGTGACCCAGATCCCTCGAAAGCCTACGAGCAGTACTTC.

The V gene is TRBV5-1, the J gene TRBJ1-1; a possible D gene is TRBD1 (5 bases). CDR1 is SGHRS, CDR2 YFSETQ, per germline. Between the trimmed V and J ends, which lost 4 bases and 1 base, there was a span of 11 bases. This CDR3 has 14 amino acids. CDR3 amino acids: CASSGDGSNTEAFF. The CDR3 coding sequence is TGCGCCAGCAGCGGGGACGGATCGAACACTGAAGCTTTCTTT.

The rearrangement links TRBV2 to TRBJ2-7; TRBD1 is a possible D gene (6 bases). Trimming left V 0 bases short and J 2 bases short, with 14 bases between. Germline CDR1 reads SNHLY; CDR2 reads FYNNEI. The CDR3 runs 16 residues. Here the CDR3 reads CASSEASGHLAYEQYF. The CDR3 DNA sequence: TGTGCCAGCAGTGAAGCGTCGGGACACTTAGCCTACGAGCAGTACTTC.

Note on this clone: The germline gene is not matched at one end of the junction; a read error may be the cause. This chain links TRBV10-3 with TRBJ2-5; D ambiguous. The CDR3 totals 12 residues. Germline V gene sequence: CDR1 ENHRY, CDR2 SYGVKD. The CDR3 DNA follows: TGTGCCATCCGTGATCATCAAGAGACCCAGTACTTC. This sequence encodes CAIRDHQETQYF.

V and J are TRBV9 and TRBJ2-7; 8 bases are a match to TRBD1. V gave up 4 bases and J gave up 4 bases; unmatched junction bases: 7. Germline CDR1 is SGDLS and CDR2 is YYNGEE. The CDR3 runs 14 residues. The CDR3 sequence is CASSSGGAGYEQYF. In DNA, the CDR3 is TGTGCCAGCAGCTCAGGGGGCGCCGGGTACGAGCAGTACTTC.

The V gene is TRBV25-1, the J gene TRBJ2-7, with TRBD2 matching over 10 bases. The CDR3 runs to 17 residues. In germline, CDR1 is MGHDK, CDR2 SYGVNS. V shed 1 base and J 3 bases; nucleotides not matched to a gene: 9. The CDR3 nucleotides are TGTGCCAGCAGTGAATGGATAGCGGGAGGCGCCAGCTACGAGCAGTACTTC. Translation gives CASSEWIAGGASYEQYF.

The chain combines TRBV5-4 with TRBJ2-4, with a tentative D call TRBD2 (5 bases). There are 14 residues in the CDR3. Trimming cost V 3 bases and J 10 bases, with 17 bases left between them. CDR1 SGHNT and CDR2 YYREEE come from the germline V gene (reference sequence). The CDR3 loop reads CASSSRVLGGIQYF. DNA of the CDR3: TGTGCCAGCAGCTCCCGGGTCCTAGGCGGGATTCAGTACTTC. Combining the CDR3 with reference TRBV5-4 and TRBJ2-4 gives the whole variable domain ETGVTQSPTHLIKTRGQQVTLRCSSQSGHNTVSWYQQALGQGPQFIFQYYREEENGRGNFPPRFSGLQFPNYSSELNVNALELDDSALYLCASSSRVLGGIQYFGAGTRLSVL.

V gene TRBV10-3 combines with J gene TRBJ1-5; D unresolved. CDR3 size: 13 residues. The germline V gene has CDR1 ENHRY and CDR2 SYGVKD. V lost 0 bases, J lost 6 bases, and 6 bases lay in between. The CDR3 nucleotides are TGTGCCATCAGTGAGTCGGCGGGTCAGCCCCAGCATTTT. Encoded protein: CAISESAGQPQHF.

The chain couples TRBV4-1 to TRBJ2-3, with a weak D call TRBD2 (6 bases). Germline V gene data show CDR1 as MGHRA and CDR2 as YSYEKL. V was shortened by 0 bases and J by 0 bases, with 25 bases between the two germline ends. CDR3 length: 21 residues. The CDR3 spells CASSQEGGRGIGPLSTDTQYF. The CDR3 DNA follows: TGCGCCAGCAGCCAAGAGGGAGGTAGAGGGATCGGGCCGCTTAGCACAGATACGCAGTATTTT.

The chain has TRBV6-5 and TRBJ2-4; D ambiguous. V dropped 5 bases and J dropped 6 bases, with 5 bases sitting between them. The CDR3 is 11 amino acids. CDR1 is MNHEY, CDR2 SVGAGI, per germline. In DNA form, the CDR3 reads TGTGCCAGCAGTGATTTAAACATTCAGTACTTC. The encoded protein is CASSDLNIQYF.

The chain uses TRBV2 and TRBJ2-7, with 12 bases identical to TRBD2. V lost 6 bases, J lost 4 bases, and 10 bases stayed unmatched. The germline V gene encodes CDR1 SNHLY and CDR2 FYNNEI. The CDR3 length is 16 residues. CDR3: CASSDPGLAGRYEQYF. The CDR3 DNA sequence: TGTGCCAGCAGCGACCCTGGACTAGCGGGAAGGTACGAGCAGTACTTC. Filled out from reference TRBV2 and TRBJ2-7, the complete variable domain reads EPEVTQTPSHQVTQMGQEVILRCVPISNHLYFYWYRQILGQKVEFLVSFYNNEISEKSEIFDDQFSVERPDGSNFTLKIRSTKLEDSAMYFCASSDPGLAGRYEQYFGPGTRLTVT.

This chain links TRBV29-1 with TRBJ2-7; D not resolved. CDR1 is SQVTM and CDR2 is ANQGSEA in the germline V gene. The CDR3 is 13 residues long. The ends were cut back, 3 bases at V and 2 bases at J, with 11 bases in the middle. This chain's CDR3 is CSVELGLTYEQYF. In DNA form, the CDR3 reads TGCAGCGTTGAGTTGGGGTTAACCTACGAGCAGTACTTC.

This chain joins TRBV7-9 and TRBJ2-3, with D uncertain. Between the trimmed V and J ends, which lost 2 bases and 6 bases, there was a span of 6 bases. The CDR3 has 12 residues. Germline assignment: CDR1 SEHNR and CDR2 FQNEAQ (reference sequence). CDR3 nucleotides: TGTGCCAGCAGCTTAATAATGGATACGCAGTATTTT. It specifies CASSLIMDTQYF.

The chain is built from TRBV5-1 and TRBJ2-5, with 8 bases fitting TRBD1. This CDR3 has 14 amino acids. V trimming: 0 bases; J trimming: 5 bases; junction bases outside the gene matches: 3. The germline V gene has CDR1 SGHRS and CDR2 YFSETQ. This CDR3 is CASSLDRGSETQYF. CDR3 in DNA: TGCGCCAGCAGCTTGGACAGGGGGAGTGAGACCCAGTACTTC. The full variable domain, rest sourced from reference TRBV5-1 and TRBJ2-5, is KAGVTQTPRYLIKTRGQQVTLSCSPISGHRSVSWYQQTPGQGLQFLFEYFSETQRNKGNFPGRFSGRQFSNSRSEMNVSTLELGDSALYLCASSLDRGSETQYFGPGTRLLVL.

The gene calls are TRBV10-2 and TRBJ1-4; D is perhaps TRBD1 (5 bases). Germline CDR1 WSHSY, CDR2 SAAADI. The ends were cut back, 10 bases at V and 7 bases at J, with 16 bases in the middle. The length of the CDR3 is 13 residues. CDR3 sequence: CATRRGSAEKLFF. The CDR3 DNA sequence: TGCGCCACCCGGCGGGGGTCGGCTGAAAAACTGTTTTTT.

This clone was seen a single time. CDR3 region: CAWRGAGGKSNQPQHF. The CDR3 DNA reads as TGTGCCTGGAGGGGGGCAGGGGGAAAGAGCAATCAGCCCCAGCATTTT. This rearrangement joins TRBV30 to TRBJ1-5, with 7 bases aligning to TRBD1. This CDR3 has 16 amino acids. With 3 bases clipped from V and 1 base from J, the junction kept 9 bases outside the gene matches. CDR1 and CDR2 (germline): GTSNPN, SVGIG (reference sequence).

For this clone: The same CDR3 can be traced to other DNA sequences in this sample. V gene TRBV5-1 combines with J gene TRBJ2-1; 7 bases agree with TRBD1. There are 15 residues in the CDR3. Germline CDR1 SGHRS, CDR2 YFSETQ. The V segment lost 0 bases and the J segment 3 bases; nucleotides outside the gene matches: 3. The CDR3 loop is CASSLDRDSYNEQFF. The CDR3 DNA follows: TGCGCCAGCAGCTTGGACCGGGACAGCTACAATGAGCAGTTCTTC.

V gene TRBV6-5 combines with J gene TRBJ1-2; 10 nucleotides align to TRBD1. The CDR3 has 13 residues. Germline V gives CDR1 MNHEY, CDR2 SVGAGI. V lost 4 bases, J lost 8 bases, and 4 bases stayed unmatched. CDR3 region: CASSLGQGNGYTF. The CDR3 nucleotides are TGTGCCAGCAGTTTGGGACAGGGGAACGGCTACACCTTC.

The chain combines TRBV29-1 with TRBJ2-3; the D gene is possibly TRBD2 (6 bases). The CDR3 runs 13 residues. CDR1 SQVTM and CDR2 ANQGSEA come from the germline V gene. V lost 3 bases, J lost 2 bases, and 9 bases lay in between. CDR3 DNA sequence: TGCAGCGTTGATAGCGGAGCCACAGATACGCAGTATTTT. It encodes CSVDSGATDTQYF.

This chain joins TRBV25-1 and TRBJ1-6; 9 bases map to TRBD1. The CDR3 runs to 16 residues. Germline assignment: CDR1 MGHDK and CDR2 SYGVNS. Germline trimming cut 2 bases from V and 8 bases from J; bases unmatched to any gene: 7. CDR3 protein: CASSEMTGGIDSPLHF. The CDR3 DNA reads TGTGCCAGCAGTGAAATGACAGGGGGGATAGATTCACCCCTCCACTTT.

The chain employs TRBV6-1 and TRBJ1-5, with 7 bases identical to TRBD1. The CDR3 consists of 15 residues. With 5 bases clipped from V and 3 bases from J, the junction kept 7 bases outside the gene matches. Germline V lookup: CDR1 MNHNS, CDR2 SASEGT. The chain's CDR3 is CASSTGDDYNQPQHF. CDR3 DNA: TGTGCCAGCAGTACAGGGGACGACTACAATCAGCCCCAGCATTTT.

The gene calls are TRBV6-5 and TRBJ2-1, with D uncertain. The CDR3 has 12 amino acids. Germline V lookup: CDR1 MNHEY, CDR2 SVGAGI. V lost 6 bases, J lost 5 bases, and 8 bases lay in between. CDR3 in amino acids: CASSSQDNEQFF. The CDR3 region has the DNA TGTGCCAGCAGCTCACAAGACAATGAGCAGTTCTTC.

This chain connects TRBV6-5 to TRBJ2-3; D is unclear. Deletions cut 1 base from V and 0 bases from J, with 5 bases between. Per germline, CDR1 MNHEY and CDR2 SVGAGI. This CDR3 has 14 amino acids. CDR3 DNA: TGTGCCAGCAGTTACTTGACTAGCACAGATACGCAGTATTTT. As protein: CASSYLTSTDTQYF.

The gene calls are TRBV7-6 and TRBJ2-1; weak D call: TRBD1 (5 bases). The V gene lost 5 bases and the J gene lost 4 bases, with 15 bases spanning the gap. Germline V gene data show CDR1 as SGHVS and CDR2 as FNYEAQ. This CDR3 has 15 residues. CDR3 nucleotide sequence: TGTGCCAGCAGCCAGACAGACCGAATTTACAATGAGCAGTTCTTC. Protein product: CASSQTDRIYNEQFF.

The chain uses TRBV28 and TRBJ2-7; no definite D call. The CDR3 is made up of 12 amino acids. Germline loops: CDR1 MDHEN, CDR2 SYDVKM. Trimming left V 7 bases short and J 2 bases short, with 9 bases between. This CDR3 reads CASNLQTYEQYF. DNA for the CDR3: TGTGCCAGCAATCTGCAGACCTACGAGCAGTACTTC.

This chain uses TRBV4-3 with TRBJ2-4; D perhaps matches TRBD2 (6 bases). Between the trimmed V and J ends, which lost 4 bases and 2 bases, there was a span of 18 bases. Germline CDR1 is LGHNA and CDR2 is YSLEER. The CDR3 covers 17 residues. CDR3 residues: CASSPSLGGAPKNIQYF. CDR3 nucleotides: TGCGCCAGCAGCCCATCCTTGGGAGGAGCTCCCAAAAACATTCAGTACTTC.

The chain is built from TRBV30 and TRBJ2-7; 10 nucleotides line up with TRBD2. Germline V CDR1 and CDR2: GTSNPN, SVGIG (reference sequence). The CDR3 contains 15 residues. With V trimmed by 1 base and J by 4 bases, 7 bases remained unmatched. The CDR3 sequence: CAWSGLAGVGYEQYF. CDR3 in DNA: TGTGCCTGGAGTGGCCTAGCGGGAGTTGGATACGAGCAGTACTTC.